These 19 T cell receptor beta chains originate from one sample sequenced in a study of blood T cell repertoires in COVID-19. Data came from immunoSEQ multiplex PCR; TCRdb stores just in-frame clones and leaves some out. The data hold roughly 100,000 clones, with around 84% observed a single time. The material sequenced was peripheral blood. The source of these receptors is a man in his fifties with active or convalescent COVID-19.

The chain carries TRBV2 and TRBJ2-3, with 10 bases that match TRBD2. The CDR3 runs 15 residues. The germline CDR1 and CDR2 sequences are SNHLY and FYNNEI. V trimming: 8 bases; J trimming: 3 bases; junction bases outside the gene matches: 8. The CDR3 is CASLRLAGGTDTQYF. As DNA, the CDR3 is TGTGCCAGCCTTAGACTAGCGGGCGGGACAGATACGCAGTATTTT.

This chain links TRBV7-7 with TRBJ2-5, with 10 positions matching TRBD1. Germline V gene sequence: CDR1 SSHAT, CDR2 FNYEAQ (reference sequence). This CDR3 is 15 amino acids long. V gave up 5 bases and J gave up 5 bases; unmatched junction bases: 8. The CDR3 DNA is TGTGCCAGCAGCCCGAATCCGGGACAGGGGGAGACCCAGTACTTC. Its protein is CASSPNPGQGETQYF.

Only one count was recorded for this clone. This chain joins TRBV2 and TRBJ2-2; 8 nucleotides agree with TRBD1. The J segment lost 6 bases and the V segment lost 6 bases, leaving 3 bases of the junction unmatched. Germline V lookup: CDR1 SNHLY, CDR2 FYNNEI. This CDR3 region has 13 residues. The CDR3 nucleotides are TGTGCCAGCAGAGCACAGGGGGCCGGGGAGCTGTTTTTT. Residues: CASRAQGAGELFF.

This chain joins TRBV11-2 and TRBJ2-5; 9 nucleotides align to TRBD1. V lost 5 bases, J lost 2 bases, and 15 bases stayed unmatched. The germline V gene has CDR1 SGHAT and CDR2 FQNNGV. The CDR3 extends over 18 amino acids. The CDR3 DNA sequence: TGTGCCAGCAGCCCAGGGGTACCGGGACAGGGTCTTCAAGAGACCCAGTACTTC. This codes for CASSPGVPGQGLQETQYF.

The rearrangement links TRBV2 to TRBJ2-5, with 9 bases fitting TRBD1. CDR1 and CDR2 from the germline V gene are SNHLY and FYNNEI. CDR3 length: 14 amino acids. V lost 10 bases and J lost 7; bases outside the gene matches: 13. The DNA for the CDR3 is TGTGCCACTTCGGGGACAGGGTGGTCGGGGACCCAGTACTTC. Translated, it gives CATSGTGWSGTQYF. Drawing the rest from reference TRBV2 and TRBJ2-5, the complete variable domain is EPEVTQTPSHQVTQMGQEVILRCVPISNHLYFYWYRQILGQKVEFLVSFYNNEISEKSEIFDDQFSVERPDGSNFTLKIRSTKLEDSAMYFCATSGTGWSGTQYFGPGTRLLVL.

V and J are TRBV5-4 and TRBJ2-7; TRBD1 matches at 7 bases. Germline V CDR1 and CDR2: SGHNT, YYREEE (reference sequence). This CDR3 region has 15 residues. V was pared by 4 bases and J by 6 bases, with 13 bases of the junction left unmatched. CDR3 coding DNA: TGTGCCAGCAGCGCGAACCGGGACAGCGTTTCCGAGCAGTACGTC. Translating gives CASSANRDSVSEQYV.

As for this clone: This CDR3 is also generated by other DNA sequences in the sample. The chain recombines TRBV24-1 with TRBJ1-2; D perhaps matches TRBD1 (5 bases). The germline V gene has CDR1 KGHDR and CDR2 SFDVKD. The CDR3 sequence is 14 residues long. With 1 base removed from V and 8 bases from J, the gap between germline ends came to 13 bases. This CDR3 is CATSDFGQGYGYTF. The CDR3, as DNA: TGTGCCACCAGTGATTTTGGGCAGGGATACGGCTACACCTTC.

The gene calls are TRBV5-1 and TRBJ2-2; no reliable D call. V lost 4 bases to trimming and J lost 5 bases, with 9 bases between them. The germline V gene encodes CDR1 SGHRS and CDR2 YFSETQ. The CDR3 has 13 amino acids. CDR3 protein: CASSTVETGELFF. The CDR3 DNA reads TGCGCCAGCAGCACCGTGGAGACCGGGGAGCTGTTTTTT.

This clone was seen only once. The J gene is TRBJ1-5, the V gene TRBV19; TRBD1 aligns across 8 bases. The junction had 10 bases not matched to a gene; V was cut back by 4 bases and J by 5 bases. This CDR3 spans 16 amino acids. Germline V gene lookup returns CDR1 LNHDA and CDR2 SQIVND (reference sequence). This CDR3 reads CASSTPGQVIYQPQHF. The CDR3 nucleotides read TGTGCCAGTAGTACCCCGGGACAGGTAATATATCAGCCCCAGCATTTT.

The genes are TRBV3-1 (or the pseudogene TRBV3-2) and TRBJ2-5, with 12 bases identical to TRBD2. The CDR3 extends over 15 amino acids. Germline V gene sequence: CDR1 LGHDT, CDR2 YNNKEL (reference sequence). V lost 6 bases to trimming and J lost 4 bases; unmatched junction nucleotides: 6. Here the CDR3 DNA reads TGTGCCAGCAGTCCTAGCGGGGGGGCCCGAGAGACCCAGTACTTC. As protein: CASSPSGGARETQYF.

This chain links TRBV19 with TRBJ1-1; unclear D gene. There are 14 residues in the CDR3. The germline V gene has CDR1 LNHDA and CDR2 SQIVND (reference sequence). The germline V and J ends were trimmed by 3 bases and 2 bases, with 10 bases remaining between them. In DNA, the CDR3 is TGTGCCAGTAGTATGTACACCCAAAACACTGAAGCTTTCTTT. It encodes CASSMYTQNTEAFF.

This clone was seen only once. The chain has TRBV30 and TRBJ2-2, with TRBD2 as a possible D gene (5 bases). Germline values: CDR1 GTSNPN, CDR2 SVGIG (reference sequence). V was pared by 5 bases and J by 2 bases, with 18 bases between. This CDR3 comprises 16 residues. CDR3 sequence reads: CAWPEAAGENTGELFF. The CDR3 coding sequence is TGTGCCTGGCCTGAGGCGGCCGGGGAAAACACCGGGGAGCTGTTTTTT.

This clone came up once. The CDR3 loop reads CAGDSLNIQYF. CDR3 nucleotide sequence: TGTGCCGGAGACAGTTTGAACATTCAGTACTTC. The chain employs TRBV30 and TRBJ2-4, with D maybe TRBD1 (5 bases). The CDR3 extends over 11 amino acids. V lost 8 bases, J lost 7 bases, and 12 bases lay in between. The germline V gene encodes CDR1 GTSNPN and CDR2 SVGIG (reference sequence).

The chain uses TRBV27 and TRBJ2-1, with 7 bases matching TRBD1. Germline lookup yields CDR1 MNHEY and CDR2 SMNVEV (reference sequence). This CDR3 region has 13 residues. V was pared by 4 bases and J by 3 bases, with 0 bases of the junction left unmatched. CDR3 DNA: TGTGCCAGCAGTTACAGGGGCTACAATGAGCAGTTCTTC. As protein: CASSYRGYNEQFF.

Only a few counts were recorded for this clone. The genes are TRBV30 and TRBJ1-4; 11 positions agree with TRBD1. The junction had 7 bases not matched to a gene; V was cut back by 0 bases and J by 4 bases. The germline V gene has CDR1 GTSNPN and CDR2 SVGIG (reference sequence). CDR3 length: 17 amino acids. The CDR3 sequence: CAWSVKGTGGINEKLFF. CDR3 nucleotides: TGTGCCTGGAGTGTAAAGGGGACAGGGGGAATTAATGAAAAACTGTTTTTT.

The chain joins TRBV28 to TRBJ2-7; D not certain. From germline, CDR1 is MDHEN and CDR2 SYDVKM. This CDR3 contains 14 residues. V was clipped by 6 bases and J by 4 bases, with 16 bases between them. The CDR3 reads CASSTGGQDYEQYF. The CDR3 DNA sequence: TGTGCCAGCAGCACCGGTGGGCAAGATTACGAGCAGTACTTC. Full variable domain (missing parts from reference TRBV28 and TRBJ2-7): DVKVTQSSRYLVKRTGEKVFLECVQDMDHENMFWYRQDPGLGLRLIYFSYDVKMKEKGDIPEGYSVSREKKERFSLILESASTNQTSMYLCASSTGGQDYEQYFGPGTRLTVT.

The J gene is TRBJ1-2, the V gene TRBV5-6; 7 bases map to TRBD1. The V and J ends lost 0 bases and 4 bases, in that order; junction bases with no gene match: 9. CDR1 and CDR2 (germline): SGHDT, YYEEEE. The CDR3 consists of 16 residues. This CDR3 reads CASSLDDRVSGYGYTF. CDR3 DNA: TGTGCCAGCAGCTTGGATGACAGGGTCTCCGGCTATGGCTACACCTTC.

The rearrangement joins TRBV28 to TRBJ1-3, with D possibly being TRBD1 (5 bases). Germline CDR1 reads MDHEN; CDR2 reads SYDVKM. There are 15 residues in the CDR3. Deletions cut 7 bases from V and 4 bases from J, with 17 bases between. The CDR3 is CASTLETARGNTIYF. DNA of the CDR3: TGTGCCAGCACCCTAGAGACAGCCCGAGGAAACACCATATATTTT.

The genes are TRBV21-1 and TRBJ2-1; TRBD1, the table's D call, was not compared with the DNA. TRBV21-1 counts as a pseudogene. This CDR3 contains 16 residues. CDR3 loop: CASSKEGDRDPDEQFF. In DNA, the CDR3 is TGTGCCAGCAGCAAAGAAGGGGACAGGGACCCCGATGAGCAGTTCTTC.